Below, 2 T cell receptor beta chains from the same sample are listed, as sequenced in a study of tumor-infiltrating lymphocytes in primary liver carcinoma. Unsorted whole blood yielded the blood RNA, and germline DNA was also extracted. TCR beta cDNA was prepared out of roughly 0.45 ug total RNA by means of a constant-region primer. Modified slightly, ARM-PCR produced TCR beta libraries over three nested multiplex PCR rounds. For about 11 cycles apiece, the opening two PCR rounds ran with TRBV1-TRBV30 forward primers and a C-beta reverse primer. From the multiplex PCR reads, TCRdb called clonotypes with MiXCR, one entry per CDR3 protein. The top ten hold under 8.5% of the sample, which has approximately 340,000 distinct CDR3 sequences, approximately 65% seen once. Sequencing used peripheral blood. These receptor sequences come from a man in his forties with primary liver carcinoma and hepatitis B virus infection.

This clonotype was seen a few times. The conserved final phenylalanine or tryptophan is absent from the CDR3, which likely points to a read error. The chain joins TRBV14 to TRBJ2-5; possible D gene TRBD2, 6 bases. V was trimmed by 3 bases and J by 7 bases, leaving 15 bases between them. Germline V gene data show CDR1 as SGHDN and CDR2 as FVKESK. There are 14 residues in the CDR3. In nucleotides, the CDR3 is TGTGCCAGCAGCCATGAGGGGACTCGGAGGACCCAGTACCTC. This sequence encodes CASSHEGTRRTQYL.

V usage is TRBV11-2 and J usage is TRBJ2-1, with D hard to call. Trimming removed 1 base at V and 9 bases at J, with 7 bases between. Germline CDR1 SGHAT, CDR2 FQNNGV. This CDR3 comprises 12 residues. The CDR3 DNA reads as TGTGCCAGCAGCTTAGGGCAGATTGAGCAGTTCTTC. Translated: CASSLGQIEQFF.